This T cell receptor beta chain was found in a study of T cells after yellow fever vaccination. J was trimmed by 7 bases and V by 3 bases; bases with no gene match: 6. From germline, CDR1 is DFQATT and CDR2 SNEGSKA (reference sequence). CDR3 size: 14 residues. MiXCR, applied by TCRdb to the 5' RACE reads, yields one record per CDR3 protein. The sample comprises roughly 500,000 distinct CDR3 sequences, less than 20% of which are singletons, and 13% to 15% rests with the top ten. This receptor was identified in a man in his thirties or forties who received the YFV17D yellow fever vaccine. The chain recombines TRBV20-1 with TRBJ2-1; 10 positions agree with TRBD2. Sequenced here: PBMCs, sampled 15 days after the yellow fever booster vaccination. For the CDR3, the DNA is TGCAGTGCTAGGCGAGCGGGGGGGCCTAATGAGCAGTTCTTC. It encodes CSARRAGGPNEQFF.